The present T cell receptor (beta chain) was sequenced within a study of T cell responses to AZD1222 COVID-19 vaccine. Background on the study: Second-dose groups at about 4 or about 12 weeks were pooled. Points from the study as a whole: Donors in the cohort were predominantly white British and more often female, and clonal diversity was possibly underestimated. Reportedly, nearly half of unique spike TCRs recognized epitopes outside B.1.351/B.1.1.7 mutations.

On this clone: Its antigen remains unknown. At one end the junction does not follow the germline gene, possibly because of a read error.

The data were produced by immunoSEQ multiplex PCR, yet TCRdb's version contains in-frame clones alone and is incomplete. The data contain around 100,000 clones, approximately 88% of them seen just once; the ten biggest clones take up 20%. The CDR3 has 13 amino acids. Germline CDR1 is SGHNT and CDR2 is YYREEE (reference sequence). Sequencing was performed on peripheral blood, taken on day 0 of AZD1222 vaccination. This sequence originates from an adult in good health. The chain has TRBV5-4 and TRBJ1-1, with a tentative D call TRBD1 (5 bases). In DNA, the CDR3 is TGTGCCAGCAGCGCGGGACGGAACATTGAAGCTTTCTTT. Its translation is CASSAGRNIEAFF.